The sequence of this TCR beta chain was determined in a study of blood T cell repertoires in COVID-19. About the study: There were acute and convalescent COVID-19 samples, and they came from the United States, Italy and Spain.

Under the authors' procedure: Researchers report that nucleated cell counts were estimated from reference gene primer amplification. Assay used: immunoSEQ multiplex PCR; TCRdb lists only in-frame clones, some missing. V and J calls and clone size come straight from that table; D and trimming were deduced from the DNA. The sample lists about 68,000 clones, roughly 85% seen once, with roughly 3.1% in the top ten. Seattle cases were enrolled at active infection and followed longitudinally. This CDR3 has 16 amino acids. Losses at the gene ends were 1 base for V and 0 bases for J; bases not matched to a gene: 5. Germline V gene sequence: CDR1 SGHNT, CDR2 YYREEE (reference sequence).

J is TRBJ1-1 and V is TRBV5-4, with 8 nucleotides matching TRBD1. The source of this sequence is a woman aged 45-65 years with COVID-19, enrolled during active disease. Sequences were obtained from peripheral blood. CDR3 in amino acids: CASSLTGGFMNTEAFF. DNA of the CDR3: TGTGCCAGCAGCTTGACAGGGGGATTCATGAACACTGAAGCTTTCTTT.